This paragraph covers one T cell receptor beta chain sequence. Its antigen is not yet known. The input lacks base qualities; no much larger clone sits a single base away. This sample is part of a study of identical twins (dated by TCRdb to about 2016). About the investigation overall: TCR alpha and beta repertoires from monozygotic twins, unrelated adults of various ages and cord blood were deep-sequenced to test whether fetal clonotypes persist. Replicate twin experiments were performed at different times using different library preparation protocols to rule out contamination. Study-wide findings and limitations: Out-of-frame TCR alpha sequences shared between twins showed an excess of low generation-probability sequences compared with coincidental sharing between unrelated individuals. In monozygotic twins, recombination models systematically underestimated out-of-frame TCR alpha sharing, but the models matched the sharing seen between unrelated individuals. Abundant cord blood beta clonotypes carried fewer insertions; young adult naive repertoires showed a weaker similar trend, while memory repertoires showed none. The excess sharing between twins in beta out-of-frame sequences was weaker because fewer shared sequences reduced the signal-to-noise ratio. Because the same donors could not be followed over many years, the conclusions depended on cross-sectional statistical analysis. Zero-insertion analyses could be partly confounded by invariant T cells such as MAIT and iNKT, although diverse VJ usage argued against such confounding for most clonotypes.

The junction shows trimming of 3 bases on V and 2 bases on J, and the gene matches do not reach 5 bases of it. According to the germline V gene (reference sequence), CDR1 reads DFQATT and CDR2 reads SNEGSKA. Measured from the cysteine to the phenylalanine, the CDR3 is 14 residues long. Solely the CDR3 DNA is kept, with 42 bases framed from the first base. Every donor in the study was a healthy Caucasian. The twin cohort consisted of three pairs of female monozygotic twins, all aged roughly 18 to 29 years. CD4+ and CD8+ T cell populations were isolated with positive isolation kits from Invitrogen. The library was produced with 5' RACE. The sequencer was an Illumina HiSeq 2000. Template switching added a universal primer binding site, and the final cDNA carried a unique molecular identifier that allowed TCR cDNA molecules to be counted accurately. First-strand cDNA for TCR alpha and beta chains was synthesized from specific primers in the conserved constant-segment region. To control for contamination, every cDNA library carried two barcodes: a SMART-Mk sample barcode plus Illumina barcodes. TruSeq adapter sequences along with Illumina sample barcodes were introduced in two successive PCR steps. TCR alpha and beta cDNA libraries were sequenced on the Illumina HiSeq platform with custom primers. The authors' analysis ran thus. Raw reads were processed with MiGEC to extract unique molecular identifiers, and MiXCR was used to determine CDR3 positions. For each individual, recombination models were inferred using an EM algorithm with the repgenHMM and IGoR tools. The tcR package in R was used for shared clonotype analysis, with sharing normalized by the product of cloneset sizes. To study raw recombination without the effects of thymic and clonal selection, out-of-frame nonproductive sequences were analyzed. TCRdb reworked the public reads: Q25 trimming with fastp, MiXCR clone assembly, productive beta chains retained. CDR3 protein duplicates are merged, each entry listing the most common genes and DNA. V and J calls and clone size were set by TCRdb, not the authors. The sample table records about 470,000 distinct CDR3 sequences; 20% to 25% of these occur just once. 2.9% of the sample is held by the ten biggest clonotypes.

This same sample was also part of a study on T cells expressing NK-cell markers. The second study reports: Three sorted T-cell subsets (CD3+CD56+NKG2C+, CD3+CD56+NKG2C- and CD3+CD56-NKG2C+) from under 10 donors had their TCR beta-chain repertoires profiled. Seven of the eight sequenced donors were HCMV-seropositive and one was HCMV-seronegative. To restrict sorting to alphabetaTCR-expressing T cells, an anti-gammadeltaTCR antibody was added in several experiments. For five or six donors, the dominant CD3+CD56+NKG2C+ clonotypes were among the top 10 CD8+ clonotypes and accounted for roughly 1.0-8% of CD8+ T cells. Those dominant clonotypes were again the most abundant among CD3+CD56-NKG2C+ cells in a few donors, at about 25-60.1%. Whether the expanded NKG2C-expressing T cell clones were specific for HCMV antigens was left unclear. All eight donors whose samples were sequenced were randomly selected healthy volunteers, three of them men and five women. HCMV-specific IgG was detected in serum with a commercial ELISA kit to determine HCMV serostatus. MIGEC was used to demultiplex reads and group the reads by UMI, and MiTCR was used to assemble and quantify clonotypes. To exclude erroneous sequences, only TCR cDNA sequences supported by at least two reads were retained. Downstream repertoire analysis used the tcR package, and clonotypes were matched across fractions by CDR3 nucleotide sequence plus V segment. VDJmatch was used to annotate antigen specificity against VDJdb, with one amino acid substitution in CDR3 allowed.

The sequenced sample was CD4+ T cells sorted from blood. The V and J genes are TRBV20-1 and TRBJ2-3, with 7 bases aligning to TRBD2. The sequence derives from a woman younger than 35 in good health. The CDR3 amino acid sequence is: CSASQGLFTDTQYF. In nucleotides, the sequence is TGCAGTGCTAGCCAGGGACTATTCACAGATACGCAGTATTTT.